Each of the 28 T cell receptor beta chains below was sequenced from the same sample in a study of graft-versus-host responses after intestinal transplantation. Their antigen targets remain unknown. Measured with immunoSEQ multiplex PCR; TCRdb has only the in-frame clones, and not every one. The repertoire includes over 100,000 clones, 85% to 95% of them detected once, and more than 2.5% sits in the top ten. The source material was unstimulated CD8+ T cells sorted from spleen or lymph node cells, sampled before intestinal transplant. The receptors were sampled from a human donor who received an intestinal transplant.

The chain combines TRBV15 with TRBJ1-1; D remains ambiguous. This CDR3 is built from 17 residues. Between the trimmed V and J ends, which lost 3 bases and 1 base, there was a span of 18 bases. Germline V CDR1 and CDR2: LNHNV, YYDKDF (reference sequence). Here the CDR3 DNA reads TGTGCCACCAGCAGCAAAGAGCGGGTAGTCCGGAACACTGAAGCTTTCTTT. This sequence encodes CATSSKERVVRNTEAFF.

This sequence joins TRBV7-2 and TRBJ2-5, with 10 bases fitting TRBD2. TRBJ2-7 explains the end of the DNA better; the J call may be wrong. Germline CDR1 and CDR2: SGHTA and FQGNSA. The CDR3 covers 15 residues. The chain's CDR3 is CASSLGAGGSYEQYF. The CDR3 DNA sequence: TGTGCCAGCAGCTTAGGAGCGGGAGGGTCCTACGAGCAGTACTTC.

J is TRBJ1-1 and V is TRBV5-1; D not resolved. Germline V gene sequence: CDR1 SGHRS, CDR2 YFSETQ. This CDR3 is built from 14 residues. V shed 3 bases and J shed 6 bases, with 15 bases lying between them. CDR3 sequence reads: CASSSEPGDSEAFF. The CDR3 DNA follows: TGCGCCAGCAGCTCAGAGCCGGGTGACTCTGAAGCTTTCTTT.

V and J are TRBV27 and TRBJ1-5, with TRBD1 identical over 8 bases. V was clipped by 6 bases and J by 4 bases; unmatched bases: 14. This CDR3 contains 17 residues. Germline-derived CDR1 and CDR2 are MNHEY and SMNVEV (reference sequence). CDR3 loop: CASSPYFGQGSNQPQHF. The CDR3 DNA follows: TGTGCCAGCAGCCCGTACTTCGGACAGGGCTCTAATCAGCCCCAGCATTTT.

The J gene is TRBJ1-4, the V gene TRBV25-1; possibly TRBD1 for D (5 bases). Trimming took 1 base from V and 5 from J, leaving 11 bases between them. The CDR3 is 15 amino acids. Germline V gives CDR1 MGHDK, CDR2 SYGVNS. The chain's CDR3 is CASSEFDRDNEKLFF. In DNA form, the CDR3 reads TGTGCCAGCAGTGAATTTGACAGAGACAATGAAAAACTGTTTTTT.

The V call is TRBV13, the J call TRBJ2-6, with D perhaps TRBD2 (5 bases). Trimming cost V 0 bases and J 0 bases, with 12 bases left between them. CDR1 is PRHDT, CDR2 FYEKMQ, per germline (reference sequence). The CDR3 is 18 residues long. CDR3: CASSLGLGAISGANVLTF. The CDR3 DNA sequence: TGTGCCAGCAGCTTAGGCCTGGGAGCCATCTCTGGGGCCAACGTCCTGACTTTC.

The chain is built from TRBV7-8 and TRBJ1-4; D remains ambiguous. Trimming cost V 1 base and J 5 bases, with 2 bases left between them. Germline V gene sequence: CDR1 SGHVS, CDR2 FQNEAQ. The CDR3 contains 12 residues. The CDR3 DNA reads TGTGCCAGCAGCTTAGAGAATGAAAAACTGTTTTTT. It encodes CASSLENEKLFF.

V usage is TRBV7-9 and J usage is TRBJ2-1; D is perhaps TRBD1 (5 bases). Germline CDR1 SEHNR, CDR2 FQNEAQ (reference sequence). The V and J ends lost 5 bases and 3 bases respectively, with 23 bases between them. The CDR3 length is 18 residues. The DNA for the CDR3 is TGTGCCAGCAGCCCCAAAATGAGGCAGGGCCGTATCTACAATGAGCAGTTCTTC. It yields the protein CASSPKMRQGRIYNEQFF.

This chain connects TRBV28 to TRBJ1-5; no definite D call. The germline V gene encodes CDR1 MDHEN and CDR2 SYDVKM. CDR3 length: 11 amino acids. With 8 bases removed from V and 6 bases from J, the gap between germline ends came to 8 bases. CDR3 in amino acids: CASSRSQPQHF. The CDR3 region has the DNA TGTGCCAGCTCTCGGAGTCAGCCCCAGCATTTT.

CDR3 residues: CASSLVGNQPQHF. The DNA for the CDR3 is TGTGCCAGCAGCTTAGTAGGGAATCAGCCCCAGCATTTT. The chain employs TRBV5-6 and TRBJ1-5; D unclear. The germline V gene encodes CDR1 SGHDT and CDR2 YYEEEE. V was clipped by 2 bases and J by 4 bases, with 7 bases between them. The CDR3 loop spans 13 amino acids.

This clone was counted a single time. The J gene is TRBJ1-1, the V gene TRBV2, with D maybe TRBD1 (6 bases). The V end lost 8 bases, the J end lost 0 bases, and 10 bases lay between the germline ends. From germline, CDR1 is SNHLY and CDR2 FYNNEI. The CDR3 loop spans 13 amino acids. In DNA form, the CDR3 reads TGTGCCAGCCTACAGGGACTGAACACTGAAGCTTTCTTT. It is translated as CASLQGLNTEAFF.

V and J are TRBV28 and TRBJ2-3, with TRBD2 identical over 13 bases. Germline CDR1 MDHEN, CDR2 SYDVKM. The trim removed 6 bases at V and 2 bases at J, leaving 5 bases unmatched. This CDR3 has 16 residues. CDR3 loop: CASREGLAGITDTQYF. CDR3 DNA sequence: TGTGCCAGCAGAGAGGGACTAGCGGGGATCACAGATACGCAGTATTTT.

V and J are TRBV27 and TRBJ2-7; D not resolved. V lost 5 bases, J lost 0 bases, and 8 bases lay in between. The CDR3 has 13 amino acids. Germline CDR1 MNHEY, CDR2 SMNVEV (reference sequence). CDR3 amino acids: CASSPLSSYEQYF. DNA for the CDR3: TGTGCCAGCAGTCCGCTCAGCTCCTACGAGCAGTACTTC.

This chain joins TRBV12-2 and TRBJ1-5; the table names TRBD1, a call not compared with the DNA. TRBV12-2 is an annotated pseudogene. This CDR3 contains 14 residues. Here the CDR3 DNA reads TGTGCAAGTCGCCCCCAAACAGGGGACCAGCCCCAGCATTTT. Encoded protein: CASRPQTGDQPQHF.

As for this clone: Other DNA sequences of this sample code for an identical CDR3. This CDR3 reads CASSPGQGPYEQYF. For the CDR3, the DNA is TGCGCCAGCAGCCCGGGACAGGGGCCCTACGAGCAGTACTTC. The J gene is TRBJ2-7, the V gene TRBV10-1; the match to TRBD1 covers 10 bases. The CDR3 spans 14 residues. V was clipped by 6 bases and J by 2 bases; unmatched bases: 4. CDR1 and CDR2 (germline): WNHNN, SYGVQD (reference sequence).

The rearrangement links TRBV30 to TRBJ2-5; 8 bases are a match to TRBD2. From germline, CDR1 is GTSNPN and CDR2 SVGIG (reference sequence). There are 17 residues in the CDR3. V was clipped by 4 bases and J by 2 bases; unmatched bases: 15. In DNA form, the CDR3 reads TGTGCCTGGACCGCGTATGGGACTAGAAGGAGTCAAGAGACCCAGTACTTC. Amino acid sequence: CAWTAYGTRRSQETQYF.

This rearrangement joins TRBV19 to TRBJ1-2, with TRBD1 identical over 8 bases. Germline V gene data show CDR1 as LNHDA and CDR2 as SQIVND (reference sequence). The CDR3 covers 16 residues. After removal of 0 bases from V and 4 bases from J, the junction contained 7 bases not matched to a gene. The DNA for the CDR3 is TGTGCCAGTAGTATAGATACCGGGACAGGATTCTATGGCTACACCTTC. It specifies CASSIDTGTGFYGYTF.

Only one count was recorded for this clone. The chain couples TRBV28 to TRBJ1-6; tentatively, D is TRBD1 (5 bases). The ends were cut back, 5 bases at V and 7 bases at J, with 18 bases in the middle. CDR1 and CDR2 from the germline V gene are MDHEN and SYDVKM. There are 16 residues in the CDR3. CDR3 in amino acids: CASSTNQGTLNSPLHF. As DNA, the CDR3 is TGTGCCAGCAGTACAAATCAGGGAACTTTGAATTCACCCCTCCACTTT.

In the case of this clone: The same CDR3 arises from other DNA sequences in this sample as well. The V call is TRBV9, the J call TRBJ1-1; the match to TRBD1 covers 8 bases. This CDR3 is 18 amino acids long. From germline, CDR1 is SGDLS and CDR2 YYNGEE. The J segment lost 3 bases and the V segment lost 3 bases, leaving 16 bases of the junction unmatched. In nucleotides, the CDR3 is TGTGCCAGCAGCGCGCCGCCTCACTTTCAGGGGGCGGACACTGAAGCTTTCTTT. It yields the protein CASSAPPHFQGADTEAFF.

This sequence joins TRBV27 and TRBJ2-2; TRBD1 is a possible D gene (6 bases). The length of the CDR3 is 14 residues. Trimming took 4 bases from V and 5 from J, leaving 11 bases between them. From germline, CDR1 is MNHEY and CDR2 SMNVEV (reference sequence). CDR3 sequence reads: CASSSNRVTGELFF. CDR3 DNA: TGTGCCAGCAGTTCAAACAGGGTTACCGGGGAGCTGTTTTTT.

V usage is TRBV6-5 and J usage is TRBJ2-1, with D possibly being TRBD1 (6 bases). V was pared by 0 bases and J by 5 bases, with 14 bases between. CDR3 length equals 16 residues. Germline V gene sequence: CDR1 MNHEY, CDR2 SVGAGI. CDR3 nucleotide sequence: TGTGCCAGCAGTTACTCGAAAACAGGGTTGGACAATGAGCAGTTCTTC. It yields the protein CASSYSKTGLDNEQFF.

This rearrangement joins TRBV5-5 to TRBJ2-1; D may be TRBD2 (6 bases). Germline lookup yields CDR1 SGHKS and CDR2 YYEKEE (reference sequence). V lost 2 bases to trimming and J lost 4 bases, with 7 bases between them. The CDR3 totals 13 residues. CDR3 DNA sequence: TGTGCCAGCAGCTTTGCGGGGTACAATGAGCAGTTCTTC. The encoded protein is CASSFAGYNEQFF.

The chain recombines TRBV10-2 with TRBJ2-5; 7 nucleotides line up with TRBD1. The germline CDR1 and CDR2 sequences are WSHSY and SAAADI. Germline trimming cut 5 bases from V and 4 bases from J; bases unmatched to any gene: 4. There are 13 residues in the CDR3. For the CDR3, the DNA is TGCGCCAGCAGTCACAACAGGGGAGAGACCCAGTACTTC. Translation gives CASSHNRGETQYF.

On this clone: Other DNA sequences in this specimen translate into the identical CDR3. The V gene is TRBV9, the J gene TRBJ2-1, with TRBD2 matching 8 bases. In germline, CDR1 is SGDLS, CDR2 YYNGEE. There are 14 residues in the CDR3. V gave up 3 bases and J gave up 3 bases; unmatched junction bases: 2. The CDR3 is CASSAGTSYNEQFF. The CDR3 bases are TGTGCCAGCAGCGCCGGGACTAGCTACAATGAGCAGTTCTTC. Complete variable domain (other parts from reference TRBV9 and TRBJ2-1): DSGVTQTPKHLITATGQRVTLRCSPRSGDLSVYWYQQSLDQGLQFLIQYYNGEERAKGNILERFSAQQFPDLHSELNLSSLELGDSALYFCASSAGTSYNEQFFGPGTRLTVL.

The V gene is TRBV5-1, the J gene TRBJ1-1, with 12 bases that match TRBD1. Losses at the gene ends were 0 bases for V and 3 bases for J; bases not matched to a gene: 9. The CDR3 runs 18 residues. Germline V gene sequence: CDR1 SGHRS, CDR2 YFSETQ. The CDR3 sequence is CASSLATGTGGVDTEAFF. The DNA for the CDR3 is TGCGCCAGCAGCTTGGCCACCGGGACAGGGGGCGTCGACACTGAAGCTTTCTTT.

The chain couples TRBV28 to TRBJ2-3; D may match TRBD1 or TRBD2 (5 bases each). Germline values: CDR1 MDHEN, CDR2 SYDVKM. The CDR3 length is 15 residues. The V end was cut by 6 bases, the J end by 2 bases, with 15 bases between. This CDR3 reads CASSRISGTTDTQYF. In DNA, the CDR3 is TGTGCCAGCAGCCGCATTTCCGGGACCACAGATACGCAGTATTTT.

The chain recombines TRBV15 with TRBJ2-1; D gene ambiguous. The CDR3 loop spans 12 amino acids. CDR1 and CDR2 from the germline V gene are LNHNV and YYDKDF (reference sequence). Between the trimmed V and J ends, which lost 1 base and 8 bases, there was a span of 6 bases. The CDR3 region is CATSRGTDEQFF. In DNA, the CDR3 is TGTGCCACCAGCAGAGGAACGGATGAGCAGTTCTTC.

The CDR3 bases are TGTGCCAGCAGCTCCGCCGGAAAAGAGACCCAGTACTTC. This translates into CASSSAGKETQYF. This chain connects TRBV7-9 to TRBJ2-5, with D unclear. Looked up from germline, CDR1 is SEHNR and CDR2 is FQNEAQ (reference sequence). V lost 4 bases and J 3 bases, leaving 9 bases between the germline ends. The CDR3 contains 13 residues.